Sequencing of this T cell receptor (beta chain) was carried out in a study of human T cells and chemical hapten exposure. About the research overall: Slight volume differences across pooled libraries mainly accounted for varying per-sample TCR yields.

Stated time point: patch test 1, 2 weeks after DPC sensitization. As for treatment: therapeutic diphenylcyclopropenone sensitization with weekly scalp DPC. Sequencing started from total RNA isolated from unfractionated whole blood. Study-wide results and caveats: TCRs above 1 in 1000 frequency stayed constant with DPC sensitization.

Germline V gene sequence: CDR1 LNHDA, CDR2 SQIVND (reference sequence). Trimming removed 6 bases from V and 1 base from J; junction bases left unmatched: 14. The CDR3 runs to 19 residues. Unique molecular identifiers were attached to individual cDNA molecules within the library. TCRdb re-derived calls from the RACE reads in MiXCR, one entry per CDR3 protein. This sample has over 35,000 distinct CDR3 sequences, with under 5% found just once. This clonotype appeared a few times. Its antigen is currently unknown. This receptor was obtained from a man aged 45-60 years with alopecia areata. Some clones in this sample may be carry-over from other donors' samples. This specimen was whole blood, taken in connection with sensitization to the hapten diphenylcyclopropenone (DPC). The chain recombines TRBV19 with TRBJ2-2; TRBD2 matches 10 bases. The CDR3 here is CASSLPEYGLAENTGELFF. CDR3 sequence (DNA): TGTGCCAGTAGCCTGCCCGAGTACGGACTAGCGGAGAACACCGGGGAGCTGTTTTTT. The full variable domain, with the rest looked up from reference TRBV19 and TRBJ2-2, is DGGITQSPKYLFRKEGQNVTLSCEQNLNHDAMYWYRQDPGQGLRLIYYSQIVNDFQKGDIAEGYSVSREKKESFPLTVTSAQKNPTAFYLCASSLPEYGLAENTGELFFGEGSRLTVL.